The 25 T cell receptor beta chains below were found in one sample sequenced in a study of post-analysis software for immune sequencing data. General study points: Elevated frequency relative to controls characterized four or five TRBV segments in patients, TRBV5-6, TRBV5-1 and TRBV20-1 among them.

These receptors have no known antigen. Unique molecular identifiers were carried by the TCR beta cDNA libraries. TCRdb reanalysed the PCR reads using MiXCR and keeps one entry per CDR3 protein. The profile covers about 810,000 distinct CDR3 sequences, with around 50% appearing a single time and approximately 4.4% taken by the ten largest. The sample was blood. Receptors were obtained from a girl aged 5 to 17 with multiple sclerosis.

The chain has TRBV29-1 and TRBJ2-3; 8 bases map to TRBD2. In germline, CDR1 is SQVTM, CDR2 ANQGSEA. With V trimmed by 6 bases and J by 4 bases, 9 bases remained unmatched. The CDR3 extends over 14 amino acids. DNA of the CDR3: TGCAGCGTGGGGATGAGCGGGGGTGCAGATACGCAGTATTTT. Translating it yields CSVGMSGGADTQYF.

CDR3 in amino acids: CSASFGTTGEQYF. The CDR3 region has the DNA TGCAGTGCTAGTTTTGGGACTACGGGCGAGCAGTACTTC. The rearrangement links TRBV20-1 to TRBJ2-7, with TRBD2 matching over 7 bases. The ends lost 3 bases at V and 6 bases at J; junction bases unmatched: 8. Germline V CDR1 and CDR2: DFQATT, SNEGSKA (reference sequence). The CDR3 runs to 13 residues.

The V call is TRBV7-3, the J call TRBJ2-1; 13 nucleotides match TRBD2. The V segment lost 5 bases and the J segment 6 bases; nucleotides outside the gene matches: 4. The CDR3 is 15 residues long. From germline, CDR1 is SGHTA and CDR2 FQGTGA. CDR3: CASSPTSGRANEQFF. The CDR3 DNA sequence: TGTGCCAGCAGCCCAACTAGCGGGAGGGCCAATGAGCAGTTCTTC.

The gene calls are TRBV11-1 and TRBJ2-1, with unresolved D. V dropped 5 bases and J dropped 4 bases, with 12 bases sitting between them. The CDR3 totals 14 residues. Germline assignment: CDR1 SGHAT and CDR2 FQDESV (reference sequence). The CDR3 sequence is CASSIDGEYNEQFF. DNA of the CDR3: TGTGCCAGCAGCATCGATGGAGAATACAATGAGCAGTTCTTC.

The chain combines TRBV20-1 with TRBJ2-1, with 9 bases lining up with TRBD2. The germline CDR1 and CDR2 sequences are DFQATT and SNEGSKA (reference sequence). Trimming took 0 bases from V and 10 from J; bases not matched to a gene: 7. This CDR3 contains 14 residues. The CDR3 region is CSARDAGGFLEQFF. In DNA form, the CDR3 reads TGCAGTGCTAGAGATGCGGGAGGGTTCCTCGAGCAGTTCTTC.

This clonotype was detected a few times. The chain links TRBV5-1 to TRBJ2-1; D gene ambiguous. This CDR3 is built from 11 residues. V was trimmed by 5 bases and J by 9 bases, leaving 9 bases between them. Germline loops: CDR1 SGHRS, CDR2 YFSETQ. In nucleotides, the CDR3 is TGCGCCAGCAGTCATGGTGGTGAGCAGTTCTTC. Its translation is CASSHGGEQFF.

Of note for this clonotype: Lacking the conserved final phenylalanine or tryptophan, this CDR3 likely reflects a read error. The chain is built from TRBV9 and TRBJ2-5; the match to TRBD2 covers 14 bases. V shed 3 bases and J 6 bases; nucleotides not matched to a gene: 16. This CDR3 region has 19 residues. CDR1 SGDLS and CDR2 YYNGEE come from the germline V gene. This CDR3 reads CASSASTSGGAAGGKTQYL. The CDR3 coding sequence is TGTGCCAGCAGCGCTTCGACTAGCGGGGGGGCGGCCGGGGGAAAGACCCAGTACTTA.

This chain connects TRBV5-1 to TRBJ2-5; 12 positions match TRBD2. The trim removed 5 bases at V and 2 bases at J, leaving 4 bases unmatched. CDR3 length equals 15 residues. Germline CDR1 SGHRS, CDR2 YFSETQ. The CDR3 reads CASRLAGGIQETQYF. CDR3 DNA sequence: TGCGCCAGCAGACTAGCGGGGGGAATTCAAGAGACCCAGTACTTC.

This clonotype was counted only a few times. The chain couples TRBV20-1 to TRBJ2-3, with TRBD2 matching 7 bases. The J segment lost 5 bases and the V segment lost 4 bases, leaving 9 bases of the junction unmatched. Looked up from germline, CDR1 is DFQATT and CDR2 is SNEGSKA (reference sequence). This CDR3 is 14 amino acids long. The CDR3 DNA reads as TGCAGTGCTATAAGGGCGGGAGCGTTAGATACGCAGTATTTT. Its translation: CSAIRAGALDTQYF.

This clonotype has more than one count but fewer than ten. This chain joins TRBV20-1 and TRBJ2-1; 9 bases are a match to TRBD2. Germline V gene data show CDR1 as DFQATT and CDR2 as SNEGSKA (reference sequence). Trimming at V came to 3 bases and at J to 0 bases, leaving 9 bases not matched to a gene. This CDR3 is 17 amino acids long. DNA for the CDR3: TGCAGTGCTAGTGGTTTCACTAGCGGGCGCTCCTACAATGAGCAGTTCTTC. It yields the protein CSASGFTSGRSYNEQFF.

This clonotype was picked up one time. The V call is TRBV5-1, the J call TRBJ2-7, with D hard to call. Germline V gene sequence: CDR1 SGHRS, CDR2 YFSETQ. The CDR3 totals 14 residues. Trimming took off 3 bases at V and 1 base at J, with 11 bases between the two ends. CDR3 loop: CASSSPTQSYEQYF. The CDR3 DNA sequence: TGCGCCAGCAGCTCCCCGACACAATCCTACGAGCAGTACTTC.

CDR3 in DNA: TGTGCCAGCAGCTTACCACTAGCGGGGGCAGATACGCAGTATTTT. It yields the protein CASSLPLAGADTQYF. The genes are TRBV7-8 and TRBJ2-3; TRBD2 aligns across 11 bases. Germline values: CDR1 SGHVS, CDR2 FQNEAQ. After removal of 2 bases from V and 4 bases from J, the junction contained 2 bases not matched to a gene. The CDR3 has 15 amino acids.

This clonotype occurred a few times. V and J are TRBV20-1 and TRBJ2-3, with unresolved D. Deletions cut 7 bases from V and 0 bases from J, with 17 bases between. The CDR3 consists of 15 residues. The germline CDR1 and CDR2 sequences are DFQATT and SNEGSKA (reference sequence). The CDR3 sequence: CSVRSSPISTDTQYF. The CDR3 DNA follows: TGCAGTGTTAGGTCCTCGCCGATTAGCACAGATACGCAGTATTTT.

This clonotype has only a few counts. The V call is TRBV20-1, the J call TRBJ2-5; D could derive from TRBD1 or TRBD2 (6 bases each). Trimming cost V 3 bases and J 0 bases, with 11 bases left between them. This CDR3 is built from 14 residues. Germline V gene sequence: CDR1 DFQATT, CDR2 SNEGSKA (reference sequence). The CDR3 loop reads CSASDGGYQETQYF. CDR3 coding DNA: TGCAGTGCTAGTGACGGGGGCTACCAAGAGACCCAGTACTTC.

The chain carries TRBV20-1 and TRBJ2-7; 14 bases are shared with TRBD2. CDR1 DFQATT and CDR2 SNEGSKA come from the germline V gene (reference sequence). The trim removed 5 bases at V and 3 bases at J, leaving 12 bases unmatched. The CDR3 is 17 residues long. The chain's CDR3 is CSALRTSGRPLDYEQYF. In DNA, the CDR3 is TGCAGTGCTCTTAGGACTAGCGGGAGGCCACTTGACTACGAGCAGTACTTC.

The chain carries TRBV5-1 and TRBJ2-3; D is possibly TRBD2 (6 bases). Per the germline V gene, CDR1 is SGHRS and CDR2 is YFSETQ. V was trimmed by 5 bases and J by 0 bases, leaving 16 bases between them. The CDR3 loop spans 16 amino acids. The CDR3 loop reads CASRAGTARSTDTQYF. CDR3 in DNA: TGCGCCAGCAGGGCGGGGACCGCTCGTAGCACAGATACGCAGTATTTT.

The genes are TRBV5-1 and TRBJ2-4; TRBD1 matches at 7 bases. The J call may be incorrect, as the DNA end agrees better with TRBJ2-7. The CDR3 runs 13 residues. Germline V lookup: CDR1 SGHRS, CDR2 YFSETQ. CDR3: CASGTDNFYEQYF. The CDR3, as DNA: TGCGCCAGCGGGACAGATAATTTCTACGAGCAGTACTTC.

The chain is built from TRBV2 and TRBJ1-2, with a possible D match to TRBD1 (6 bases). V was clipped by 4 bases and J by 8 bases, with 8 bases between them. The CDR3 sequence is 11 residues long. CDR1 is SNHLY, CDR2 FYNNEI, per germline. In DNA, the CDR3 is TGTGCCAGCAGTGGACAGGCCGGCTACACCTTC. Translated: CASSGQAGYTF. Variable domain in full (rest from reference TRBV2 and TRBJ1-2): EPEVTQTPSHQVTQMGQEVILRCVPISNHLYFYWYRQILGQKVEFLVSFYNNEISEKSEIFDDQFSVERPDGSNFTLKIRSTKLEDSAMYFCASSGQAGYTFGSGTRLTVV.

The chain carries TRBV29-1 and TRBJ1-1, with a tentative D call TRBD1 (6 bases). The V gene's germline CDR1 is SQVTM and CDR2 ANQGSEA. V lost 7 bases and J 1 base, leaving 10 bases between the germline ends. This CDR3 has 12 amino acids. The CDR3 loop is CSADRPNTEAFF. CDR3 nucleotide sequence: TGCAGCGCAGACAGGCCGAACACTGAAGCTTTCTTT.

The V and J genes are TRBV27 and TRBJ2-1; tentatively, D is TRBD1 (5 bases). Germline CDR1 and CDR2: MNHEY and SMNVEV (reference sequence). The CDR3 is 15 residues long. V lost 4 bases and J 4 bases, leaving 14 bases between the germline ends. CDR3 loop: CASSSRTPGYNEQFF. The CDR3 DNA follows: TGTGCCAGCAGTTCTAGGACCCCAGGGTACAATGAGCAGTTCTTC.

The rearrangement joins TRBV7-2 to TRBJ2-7; D might be TRBD2 (6 bases). The CDR3 is made up of 14 amino acids. Deletions cut 1 base from V and 6 bases from J, with 13 bases between. The V gene's germline CDR1 is SGHTA and CDR2 FQGNSA. CDR3 DNA: TGTGCCAGCAGCTTAGTCGGGGGAACTTTCGAGCAGTACTTC. The encoded protein is CASSLVGGTFEQYF.

The chain employs TRBV29-1 and TRBJ1-5; no definite D call. V was pared by 8 bases and J by 4 bases, with 9 bases between. This CDR3 is built from 11 residues. Germline CDR1 reads SQVTM; CDR2 reads ANQGSEA. CDR3 amino acids: CSPRLNQPQHF. The CDR3 coding sequence is TGCAGCCCGCGCCTTAATCAGCCCCAGCATTTT.

This chain connects TRBV12-3 or TRBV12-4 to TRBJ2-5; 8 bases map to TRBD2. The CDR3 totals 15 residues. J gave up 5 bases and V 3 bases, and 8 bases lay outside the gene matches. CDR3 sequence (DNA): TGTGCCAGCAGTTTGAGGACTAGCAATAAGGAGACCCAGTACTTC. Protein product: CASSLRTSNKETQYF.

The V gene is TRBV29-1, the J gene TRBJ1-1; 8 nucleotides line up with TRBD1. This CDR3 region has 13 residues. V shed 4 bases, J shed 1 base, and the junction held 2 bases outside the gene matches. Germline V CDR1 and CDR2: SQVTM, ANQGSEA. The CDR3 region is CSVGTGWNTEAFF. As DNA, the CDR3 is TGCAGCGTTGGGACAGGGTGGAACACTGAAGCTTTCTTT.

The chain links TRBV9 to TRBJ1-2; tentative D call: TRBD1 (5 bases). V dropped 0 bases and J dropped 7 bases, with 16 bases sitting between them. The CDR3 loop spans 15 amino acids. Germline CDR1 SGDLS, CDR2 YYNGEE. CDR3 coding DNA: TGTGCCAGCAGCGTAGAATCGACAGCCGGAGGTGGCTACACCTTC. This codes for CASSVESTAGGGYTF.